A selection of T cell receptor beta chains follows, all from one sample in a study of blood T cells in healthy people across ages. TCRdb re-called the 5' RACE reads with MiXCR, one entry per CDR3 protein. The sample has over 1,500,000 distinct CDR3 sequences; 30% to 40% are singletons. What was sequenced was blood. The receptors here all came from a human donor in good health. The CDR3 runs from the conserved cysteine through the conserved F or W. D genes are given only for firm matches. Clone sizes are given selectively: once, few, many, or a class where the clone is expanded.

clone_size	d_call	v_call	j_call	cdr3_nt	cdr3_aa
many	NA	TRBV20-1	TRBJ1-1	TGCAGTGCTAGAGCTCCCGGGGAAGGGGGTATCGAAGCTTTCTTT	CSARAPGEGGIEAFF
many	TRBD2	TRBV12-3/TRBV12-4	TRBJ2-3	TGTGCCAGCAGCCCCCCGGGGGGGGATACGCAGTATTTT	CASSPPGGDTQYF
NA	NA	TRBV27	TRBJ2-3	TGTGCCAGCAGCCCAGGGGAGCGAGATACGCAGTATTTT	CASSPGERDTQYF
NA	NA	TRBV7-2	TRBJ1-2	TGTGCCAGCAGCTTAGGGGTCTCTAAGGGCTACACCTTC	CASSLGVSKGYTF
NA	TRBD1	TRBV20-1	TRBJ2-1	TGCAGTGCTAGAGTACTAACAGGGGACAATGAGCAGTTCTTC	CSARVLTGDNEQFF
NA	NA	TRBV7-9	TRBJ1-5	TGTGCCAGCAGCTTAGACCAGGGAAATCAGCCCCAGCATTTT	CASSLDQGNQPQHF
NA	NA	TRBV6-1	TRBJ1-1	TGTGCCAGCAGTGATCAGATGAACACTGAAGCTTTCTTT	CASSDQMNTEAFF
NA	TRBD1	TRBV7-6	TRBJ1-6	TGTGCCAGCCTCCCAACCGGGACAGCGATTAATTCACCCCTCCACTTT	CASLPTGTAINSPLHF
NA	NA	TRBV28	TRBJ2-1	TGTGCCAGCAGTTTTCCTAGGGGAACCTACGAGCAGTTCTTC	CASSFPRGTYEQFF
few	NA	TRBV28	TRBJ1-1	TGTGCCAGCAAGACACCGAACACTGAAGCTTTCTTT	CASKTPNTEAFF
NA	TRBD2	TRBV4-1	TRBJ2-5	TGCGCCAGCAGCCAAGTAGCGGGGGGAGAGACCCAGTACTTC	CASSQVAGGETQYF
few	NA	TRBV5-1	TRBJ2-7	TGCGCCAGCAAGATATTGGGACCGGATAGCAACGAGCAGTACTTC	CASKILGPDSNEQYF
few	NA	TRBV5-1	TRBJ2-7	TGCGCCAGCAGCTTAGAAGAGGCCAGGTTCGTCGAGCAGTACTTC	CASSLEEARFVEQYF
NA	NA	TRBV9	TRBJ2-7	TGTGCCAGCAGCGCCGGGTGGGGTACCTACGAGCAGTACTTC	CASSAGWGTYEQYF
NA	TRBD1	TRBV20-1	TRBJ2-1	TGCAGTGTCCTGCGAGGGGGCCCACCCCCTCAGCAGTTCTTC	CSVLRGGPPPQQFF
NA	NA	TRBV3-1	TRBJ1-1	TGTGCCAGCAGCCAAGTGCAGGGGCCCGAATCGGAAGCTTTCTTT	CASSQVQGPESEAFF
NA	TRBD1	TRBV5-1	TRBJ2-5	TGCGCCAGCAGCTTGGGACAGGGACAGGTCAGGGAGACCCAGTACTTC	CASSLGQGQVRETQYF
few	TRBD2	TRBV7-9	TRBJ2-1	TGTGCCAGCAGCGCGACCACTAGCGGGGGAGGAAGGAATGAGCAGTTCTTC	CASSATTSGGGRNEQFF
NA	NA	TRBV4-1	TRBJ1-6	TGCGCCAGCAGCCAACAGGCTATGGGTTCACCCCTCCACTTT	CASSQQAMGSPLHF
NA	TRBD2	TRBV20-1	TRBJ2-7	TGCAGTGCCCAGCGGGGGGCCTACGAGCAGTACTTC	CSAQRGAYEQYF
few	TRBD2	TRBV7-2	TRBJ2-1	TGTGCCAGCAGAAGCGGGGGGGGTAATGAGCAGTTCTTC	CASRSGGGNEQFF
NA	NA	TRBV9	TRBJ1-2	TGTGCCAGCAGCGTAGCTACAGAGAACTATGGCTACACCTTC	CASSVATENYGYTF
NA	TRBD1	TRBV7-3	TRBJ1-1	TGTGCCAGCAGCCCCAGGACAGGGGGCCGTGGTGAAGCTTTCTTT	CASSPRTGGRGEAFF